This section outlines one T cell receptor beta chain sequence together with its context. Its binding antigen is unknown. No much larger clone is present one base from it, and per-base qualities are unavailable. The source of the sample is a study of response to subunit inactivated influenza vaccine (dated by TCRdb to the late 2010s). For context, the study as a whole: Deep quantitative T cell receptor repertoire profiling was used in the study to track responses to a trivalent subunit inactivated influenza vaccine. General study outcomes and caveats: It was suggested by the authors that each seasonal influenza vaccination may recruit only a limited number of new T cells.

Preparation of the library involved RT-PCR. Sequencing was carried out with an Illumina HiSeq 2500. TCRdb handled the public reads itself, with Q25 trimming in fastp and clone calling in MiXCR, and kept productive beta chains. A single entry per CDR3 protein holds the most common genes and DNA from its merged rows. The sample includes roughly 700,000 distinct CDR3 sequences, with about 15% observed a single time. The ten top clones hold 6% to 8% of the sample. Taken from the germline V gene (reference sequence), the CDR1 and CDR2 loops are SEHNR and FQNEAQ. V lost 5 bases and J lost 10 bases; the stretch between them is 9 bases long. The CDR3, from cysteine to phenylalanine, totals 12 residues. The CDR3 DNA has 36 bases and is translated from base 1.

This sequence originates from a middle-aged man who received an inactivated influenza vaccine. Donor details come from another sample of the same person, matched by shared clones. The chain uses TRBV7-9 and TRBJ1-6; the D gene lacks a confident call. This sample comprised PBMCs from blood, obtained 14 to 15 days before vaccination. The CDR3: CASSPGESPLHF. In nucleotide form, the sequence is TGTGCCAGCAGCCCAGGAGAATCACCCCTCCACTTT.